What follows is one TCR beta chain and its context. The antigen remains undetermined. Other nucleotide sequences from this sample produce the same CDR3. This entry belongs to a study of cytomegalovirus exposure and HLA in healthy donors. Overall study: Samples from HLA-typed donors yielded around 79 million unique TCRs in an early data release. Study-wide results and limits: Based on reports, TCR beta sequences accurately predicted HLA-A and HLA-B alleles for most subjects. When a later analysis was performed, an Asian-associated ancestry cluster reportedly had fewer N-insertions than the approximately 690-donor mean. Roughly even sequencing depth across donors was the assumption behind the presence/absence analyses.

The germline V gene encodes CDR1 SGHRS and CDR2 YFSETQ. V dropped 2 bases and J dropped 0 bases, with 7 bases sitting between them. The CDR3 has 14 residues. PCR used 60 Vbeta primers and 13 Jbeta primers. Generated by immunoSEQ multiplex PCR, the TCRdb table keeps only in-frame clones and is missing some. This repertoire includes about 120,000 clones. The sample consisted of PBMCs. The V gene is TRBV5-1, the J gene TRBJ2-3, with a tentative D call TRBD1 (5 bases). This TCR came from a man between 18 and 29 years old in good health and CMV-seronegative. In nucleotides, the CDR3 is TGCGCCAGCAGCTTAGGACATAGCACAGATACGCAGTATTTT. It yields the protein CASSLGHSTDTQYF.